Sequencing of this T cell receptor beta chain was carried out in a study of Ad26.COV2.S vaccination and SARS-CoV-2 variants. The study, taken as a whole, reports: Vaccine and placebo groups showed comparable non-spike TCR breadth.

Using immunoSEQ multiplex PCR, the repertoire was profiled, and TCRdb retains in-frame clones only, with some absent. Of under 150,000 clones listed, approximately 90% are singletons. With respect to this clone: Its antigen is still unknown.

Trimming took off 3 bases at V and 5 bases at J, with 10 bases between the two ends. Germline V gene lookup returns CDR1 SGHDT and CDR2 YYEEEE. This CDR3 has 13 residues. This TCR came from a human donor who had recovered from COVID-19. V usage is TRBV5-6 and J usage is TRBJ2-3, with D uncertain. This specimen was peripheral blood, taken after recovery from COVID-19. The CDR3 DNA follows: TGTGCCAGCAGCTCGCCAGCAGGAGATACGCAGTATTTT. Its translation is CASSSPAGDTQYF.